This T cell receptor beta chain is from a study of response to subunit inactivated influenza vaccine (dated by TCRdb to the late 2010s). Context from the whole study: Deep quantitative profiling of the T cell receptor repertoire was used in the study to follow responses to a trivalent subunit inactivated influenza vaccine.

Broader findings and caveats from the paper: It was suggested by the authors that each seasonal influenza vaccination may recruit only a limited number of new T cells.

The CDR3 runs 14 amino acids, cysteine and phenylalanine included. Left in the record is the CDR3 DNA by itself, 42 bases read in frame from the first base. V lost 0 bases and J lost 4 bases, and the count of bases not matched to a germline gene is 1. Based on the germline V gene, the CDR1 and CDR2 sequences are SGHAT and FQNNGV. Of note for this clonotype: Its antigen has not been determined. Base quality data are lacking; no much larger clone is found one base away.

Library generation was performed with RT-PCR. Sequencing took place on an Illumina HiSeq 2500. The public reads were quality trimmed at Q25 with fastp and then assembled into clones with MiXCR by TCRdb, keeping productive beta chains. Rows matching on CDR3 protein sequence are summarized as one entry with the most common DNA and genes. Across this sample there are 500,000 to 550,000 distinct CDR3 sequences, with approximately 24% seen only once. The ten largest make up approximately 3% of the sample. The sample also formed part of further work on T cells expressing NK-cell markers. Taken from the second paper: 5'RACE template switching, by which a universal primer site and unique molecular identifiers were added, was used to make TCR beta cDNA libraries. Fewer than ten donors provided sorted CD3+CD56+NKG2C+, CD3+CD56+NKG2C- and CD3+CD56-NKG2C+ T-cell subsets, whose TCR beta-chain repertoires were profiled. Seven of the eight sequenced donors were HCMV-seropositive and one was HCMV-seronegative. In several experiments an anti-gammadeltaTCR antibody was added to restrict sorting to alphabetaTCR-expressing T cells. For roughly six donors, the dominant CD3+CD56+NKG2C+ clonotypes were among the top 10 CD8+ clonotypes and accounted for about 1.0-7.5% of CD8+ T cells. Those dominant clonotypes were again the most abundant among CD3+CD56-NKG2C+ cells in a few donors, at roughly 25-60.1%. It remained unclear whether the expanded NKG2C-expressing T cell clones were specific for HCMV antigens. All eight donors whose samples were sequenced were randomly selected healthy volunteers, three of them men and five women. HCMV serostatus was determined by detecting HCMV-specific IgG in serum with a commercial ELISA kit. Ficoll density gradient centrifugation was used to isolate peripheral blood mononuclear cells from blood. Using Miltenyi isolation kits, CD4+ and CD8+ T cells were isolated from PBMC through magnetic immunoseparation. Synthesis of cDNA was primed from the TCR beta constant segment and was followed by two consecutive PCR amplification steps. Illumina HiSeq 2000/2500, MiSeq or NextSeq was used to sequence libraries as 2 x 150 bp reads. Reads were demultiplexed and grouped by UMI with MIGEC, and clonotypes were assembled and quantified with MiTCR. Only TCR cDNA sequences supported by at least two reads were kept to exclude erroneous sequences. The tcR package was used for downstream repertoire analysis, with clonotypes matched between fractions based on CDR3 nucleotide sequence plus V segment. VDJmatch was used to annotate antigen specificity against VDJdb, with one amino acid substitution allowed in CDR3.

The sequence joins TRBV11-2 to TRBJ2-3, and TRBD1 matches 7 of the central bases. The input for sequencing was CD4+ T cells sorted from PBMCs, taken about 13 days after vaccination. This receptor was obtained from a man between 50 and 59 years old who received an inactivated influenza vaccine. Donor details come from another sample of the same person, matched by shared clones. The CDR3 region: CASSLDQGADTQYF. Here is the DNA: TGTGCCAGCAGCTTAGACCAGGGGGCAGATACGCAGTATTTT.